In its sample, the clone carrying this T cell receptor beta chain was seen once. What it binds is not known. V gave up 3 bases and J gave up 6 bases; unmatched junction bases: 11. From germline, CDR1 is MGHRA and CDR2 YSYEKL. This CDR3 is 16 amino acids long. The data belong to a study of cytomegalovirus exposure and HLA in healthy donors. Whole-study findings and limits: According to a later analysis, donors in an Asian-associated ancestry cluster reportedly had fewer N-insertions than the 666-donor mean. Both high specificity and high sensitivity reportedly marked the classifier's diagnosis of cytomegalovirus status.

It was with 60 Vbeta and 13 Jbeta primers that the PCR ran. TCRdb keeps only in-frame clones here, not all; method: immunoSEQ multiplex PCR. The sample carries under 200,000 clones, 80% to 85% recorded once. The source of this sequence is a boy between 2 and 10 years old in good health and CMV-seronegative. The source material was PBMCs. This chain connects TRBV4-1 to TRBJ1-2, with 9 bases aligning to TRBD1. CDR3 coding DNA: TGCGCCAGCAGCCATTTTGGACAGGGGAGGGAGAATGGCTACACCTTC. This sequence encodes CASSHFGQGRENGYTF.